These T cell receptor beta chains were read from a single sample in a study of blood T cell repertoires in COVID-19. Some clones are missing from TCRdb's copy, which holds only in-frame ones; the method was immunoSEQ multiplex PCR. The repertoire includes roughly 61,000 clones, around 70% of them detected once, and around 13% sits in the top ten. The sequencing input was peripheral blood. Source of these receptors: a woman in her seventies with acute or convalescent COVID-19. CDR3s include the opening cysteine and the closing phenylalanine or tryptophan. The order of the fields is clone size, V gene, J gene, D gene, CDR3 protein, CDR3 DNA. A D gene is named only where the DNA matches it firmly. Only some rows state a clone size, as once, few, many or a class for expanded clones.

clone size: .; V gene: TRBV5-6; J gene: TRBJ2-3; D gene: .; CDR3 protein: CASSLRSSADTQYF; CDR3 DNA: TGTGCCAGCAGCTTGCGGAGCTCCGCAGATACGCAGTATTTT
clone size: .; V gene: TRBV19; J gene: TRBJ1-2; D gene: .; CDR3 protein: CASGGRVDGYTF; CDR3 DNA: TGTGCCAGTGGAGGCCGGGTGGATGGCTACACCTTC
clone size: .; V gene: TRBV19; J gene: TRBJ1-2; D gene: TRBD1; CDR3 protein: CASSPLRTGAKDGYTF; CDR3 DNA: TGTGCCAGTAGTCCACTCCGAACAGGGGCCAAGGATGGCTACACCTTC
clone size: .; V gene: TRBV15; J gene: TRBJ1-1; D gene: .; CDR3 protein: CATSMGGTEAFF; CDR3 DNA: TGTGCCACCAGCATGGGGGGGACTGAAGCTTTCTTT
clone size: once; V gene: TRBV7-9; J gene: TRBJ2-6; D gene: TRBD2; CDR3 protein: CASSPGLENSGANVLTF; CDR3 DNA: TGTGCCAGCAGCCCGGGACTAGAGAATTCTGGGGCCAACGTCCTGACTTTC
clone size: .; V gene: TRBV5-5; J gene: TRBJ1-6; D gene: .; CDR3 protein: CASSLKAPPLHF; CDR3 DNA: TGTGCCAGCAGCTTAAAAGCCCCACCCCTCCACTTT
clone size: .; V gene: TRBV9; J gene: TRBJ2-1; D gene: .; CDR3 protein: CASSPRGGSVSNEQFF; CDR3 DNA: TGTGCCAGCAGCCCTAGAGGGGGTAGCGTTAGTAATGAGCAGTTCTTC
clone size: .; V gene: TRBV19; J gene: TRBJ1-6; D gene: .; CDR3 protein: CASAHRALYNSPLHF; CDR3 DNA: TGTGCCAGTGCTCACAGGGCTCTCTATAATTCACCCCTCCACTTT
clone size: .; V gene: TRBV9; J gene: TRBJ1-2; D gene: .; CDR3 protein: CASSQTGKYGYTF; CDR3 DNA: TGTGCCAGCAGCCAGACCGGGAAGTATGGCTACACCTTC
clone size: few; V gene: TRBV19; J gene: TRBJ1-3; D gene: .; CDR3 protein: CASSLSDRTSGNTIYF; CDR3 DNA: TGTGCCAGTAGTCTTTCCGACAGGACCTCTGGAAACACCATATATTTT
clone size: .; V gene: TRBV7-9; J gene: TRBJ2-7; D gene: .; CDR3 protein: CASSLVAQGTYEQYF; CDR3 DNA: TGTGCCAGCAGCTTAGTCGCCCAGGGCACCTACGAGCAGTACTTC
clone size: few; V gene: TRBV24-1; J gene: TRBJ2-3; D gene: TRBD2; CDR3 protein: CATSDAGGAWTDTQYF; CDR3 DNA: TGTGCCACCAGTGATGCGGGGGGGGCTTGGACAGATACGCAGTATTTT
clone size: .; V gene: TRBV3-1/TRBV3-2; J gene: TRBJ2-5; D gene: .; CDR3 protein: CASSRVIRGAPETQYF; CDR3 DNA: TGTGCCAGCAGCCGTGTTATCAGGGGGGCCCCAGAGACCCAGTACTTC
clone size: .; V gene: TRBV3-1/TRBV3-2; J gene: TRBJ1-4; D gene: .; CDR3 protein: CASSPPKAAGGRNEKLFF; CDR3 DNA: TGTGCCAGCAGCCCCCCGAAGGCGGCGGGGGGACGTAATGAAAAACTGTTTTTT
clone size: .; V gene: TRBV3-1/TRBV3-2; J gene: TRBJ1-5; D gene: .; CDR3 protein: CASSHPGNQPQHF; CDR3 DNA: TGTGCCAGCAGCCACCCAGGGAATCAGCCCCAGCATTTT
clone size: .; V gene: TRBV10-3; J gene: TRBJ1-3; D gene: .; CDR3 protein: CAISTPRGGGNTIYF; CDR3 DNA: TGTGCCATCAGTACCCCGAGGGGGGGAGGAAACACCATATATTTT
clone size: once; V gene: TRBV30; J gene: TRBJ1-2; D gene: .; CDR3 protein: CAWSASPQGYTF; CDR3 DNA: TGTGCCTGGAGTGCAAGTCCACAGGGCTACACCTTC
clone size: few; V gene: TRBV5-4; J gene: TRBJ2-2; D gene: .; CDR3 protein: CASSWQGNLRTGELFF; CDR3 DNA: TGTGCCAGCAGCTGGCAGGGGAATCTGAGGACCGGGGAGCTGTTTTTT
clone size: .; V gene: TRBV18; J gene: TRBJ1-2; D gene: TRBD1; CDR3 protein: CASSPPQGASGYTF; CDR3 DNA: TGTGCCAGCTCACCACCACAGGGGGCAAGTGGCTACACCTTC
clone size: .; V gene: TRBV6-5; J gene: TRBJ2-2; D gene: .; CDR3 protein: CASIGRGIVPGELFF; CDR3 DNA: TGTGCCAGCATAGGGCGGGGAATCGTACCCGGGGAGCTGTTTTTT
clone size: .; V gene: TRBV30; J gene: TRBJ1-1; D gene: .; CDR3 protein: CAWSGDIEAFF; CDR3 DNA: TGTGCCTGGAGTGGGGACATTGAAGCTTTCTTT
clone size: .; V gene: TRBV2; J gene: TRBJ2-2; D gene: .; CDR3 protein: CASARGLGGELFF; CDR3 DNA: TGTGCCAGCGCGCGGGGTTTGGGCGGGGAGCTGTTTTTT
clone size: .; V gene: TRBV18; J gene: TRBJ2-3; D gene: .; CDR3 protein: CASSRSGTDTQYF; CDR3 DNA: TGTGCCAGCTCACGCTCCGGGACAGATACGCAGTATTTT
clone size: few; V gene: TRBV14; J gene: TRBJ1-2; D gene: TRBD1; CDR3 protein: CASSPGQPYGYTF; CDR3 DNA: TGTGCCAGCAGCCCGGGACAGCCCTATGGCTACACCTTC
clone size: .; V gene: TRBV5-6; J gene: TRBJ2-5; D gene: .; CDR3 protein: CASSVDTIQETQYF; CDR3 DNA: TGTGCCAGCAGTGTAGACACGATCCAAGAGACCCAGTACTTC
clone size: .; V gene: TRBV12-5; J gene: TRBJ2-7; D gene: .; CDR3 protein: CASGSRDYEQYF; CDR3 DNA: TGTGCTAGTGGCTCCCGGGACTACGAGCAGTACTTC
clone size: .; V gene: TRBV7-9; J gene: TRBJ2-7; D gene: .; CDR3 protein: CASSSGFPYEQYF; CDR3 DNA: TGTGCCAGCAGCTCAGGGTTTCCCTACGAGCAGTACTTC
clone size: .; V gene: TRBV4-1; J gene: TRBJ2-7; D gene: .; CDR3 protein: CASSQELFGTRGAEQYF; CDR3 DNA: TGCGCCAGCAGCCAAGAGTTGTTTGGTACCAGGGGGGCGGAGCAGTACTTC
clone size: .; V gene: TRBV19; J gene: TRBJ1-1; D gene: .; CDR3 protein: CATGESRGTEAFF; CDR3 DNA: TGTGCCACCGGGGAGAGCCGGGGAACTGAAGCTTTCTTT
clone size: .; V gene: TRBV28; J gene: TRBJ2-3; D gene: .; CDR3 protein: CASSPSDSGNTDTQYF; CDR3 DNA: TGTGCCAGCAGTCCCTCTGACTCGGGGAATACAGATACGCAGTATTTT
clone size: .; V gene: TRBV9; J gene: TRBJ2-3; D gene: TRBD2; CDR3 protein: CASSPSGVGDTQYF; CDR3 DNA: TGTGCCAGCAGCCCCAGCGGGGTTGGAGATACGCAGTATTTT
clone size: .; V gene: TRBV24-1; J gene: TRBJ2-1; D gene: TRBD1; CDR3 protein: CATSTGRSFPEQFF; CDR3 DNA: TGTGCCACCTCGACAGGGCGTTCCTTTCCTGAGCAGTTCTTC
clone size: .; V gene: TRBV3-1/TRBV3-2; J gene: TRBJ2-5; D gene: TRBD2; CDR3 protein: CASSRQRGGETQYF; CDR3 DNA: TGTGCCAGCAGCCGGCAGCGGGGGGGAGAGACCCAGTACTTC
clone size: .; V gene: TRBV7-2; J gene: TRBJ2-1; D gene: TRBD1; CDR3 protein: CASSLGTVNEQFF; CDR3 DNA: TGTGCCAGCAGCCTAGGGACAGTCAATGAGCAGTTCTTC
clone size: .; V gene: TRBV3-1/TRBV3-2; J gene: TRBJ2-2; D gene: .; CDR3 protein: CASSPGGFNTGELFF; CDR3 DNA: TGTGCCAGCAGCCCGGGTGGGTTCAACACCGGGGAGCTGTTTTTT
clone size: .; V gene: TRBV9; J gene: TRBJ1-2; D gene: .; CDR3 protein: CASSLVGGAGYTF; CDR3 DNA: TGTGCCAGCAGCCTCGTTGGGGGGGCTGGCTACACCTTC
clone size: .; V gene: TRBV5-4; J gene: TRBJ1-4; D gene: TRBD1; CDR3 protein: CASSLTTGDGEKLFF; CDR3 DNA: TGTGCCAGCAGCTTAACGACAGGGGATGGGGAAAAACTGTTTTTT
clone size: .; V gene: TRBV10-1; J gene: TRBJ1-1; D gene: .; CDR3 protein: CATKMGPGTEAFF; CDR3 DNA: TGCGCCACAAAGATGGGCCCAGGCACTGAAGCTTTCTTT
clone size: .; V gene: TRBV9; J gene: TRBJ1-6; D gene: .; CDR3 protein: CASSVGGRYNSPLHF; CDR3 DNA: TGTGCCAGCAGCGTGGGGGGACGGTATAATTCACCCCTCCACTTT
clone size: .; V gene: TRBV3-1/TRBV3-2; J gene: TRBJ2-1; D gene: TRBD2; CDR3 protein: CASSQDSLAGKDEQFF; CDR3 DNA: TGTGCCAGCAGCCAAGATAGCCTAGCGGGGAAGGATGAGCAGTTCTTC
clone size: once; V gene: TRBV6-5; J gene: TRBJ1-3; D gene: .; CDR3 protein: CASTQREQTRNTIYF; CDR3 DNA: TGTGCCAGCACTCAGAGGGAACAAACTCGGAACACCATATATTTT
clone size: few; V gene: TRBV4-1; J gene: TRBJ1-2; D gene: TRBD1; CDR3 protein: CASRPTGSYGYTF; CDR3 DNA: TGCGCCAGCAGACCGACAGGGAGCTATGGCTACACCTTC
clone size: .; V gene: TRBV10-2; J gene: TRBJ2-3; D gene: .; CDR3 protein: CASSPGTREYF; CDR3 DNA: TGCGCCAGCAGTCCAGGGACAAGGGAGTATTTT
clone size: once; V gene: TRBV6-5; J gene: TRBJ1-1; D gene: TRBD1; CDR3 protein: CASTRGDRGGTEAFF; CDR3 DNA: TGTGCCAGCACCCGGGGAGACAGGGGGGGAACTGAAGCTTTCTTT
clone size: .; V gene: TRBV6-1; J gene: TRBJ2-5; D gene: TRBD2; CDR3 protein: CASSYSGGAGNF; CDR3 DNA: TGTGCCAGCAGTTATAGCGGGGGGGCCGGAAACTTC
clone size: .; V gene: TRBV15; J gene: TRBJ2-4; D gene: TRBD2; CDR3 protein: CATSRTSGGYDIQYF; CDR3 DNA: TGTGCCACCAGCAGGACTAGCGGGGGTTATGACATTCAGTACTTC
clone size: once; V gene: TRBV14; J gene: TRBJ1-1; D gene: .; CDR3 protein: CASSPGRPLGIAEAFF; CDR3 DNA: TGTGCCAGCAGCCCCGGGAGGCCCTTGGGTATCGCTGAAGCTTTCTTT
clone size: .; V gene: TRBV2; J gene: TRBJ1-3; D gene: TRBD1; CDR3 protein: CASSDVGRGGNGNTIYF; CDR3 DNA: TGTGCCAGCAGTGATGTCGGGCGAGGGGGCAATGGAAACACCATATATTTT
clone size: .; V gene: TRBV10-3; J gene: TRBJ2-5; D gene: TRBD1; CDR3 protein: CAISESGDRGKTQYF; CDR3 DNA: TGTGCCATCAGTGAGTCGGGGGACAGGGGCAAGACCCAGTACTTC
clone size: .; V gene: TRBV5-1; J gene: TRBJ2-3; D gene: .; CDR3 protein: CASSPGEDTQYF; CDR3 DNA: TGCGCCAGCAGCCCGGGGGAAGATACGCAGTATTTT
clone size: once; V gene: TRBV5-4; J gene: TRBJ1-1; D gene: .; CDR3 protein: CASSTTGNMNTEAFF; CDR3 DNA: TGTGCCAGCAGCACCACAGGTAACATGAACACTGAAGCTTTCTTT
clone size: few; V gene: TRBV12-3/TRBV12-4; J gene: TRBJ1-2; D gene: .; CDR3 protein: CASRTTGKDGYTF; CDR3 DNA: TGTGCCAGCAGAACCACAGGGAAGGATGGCTACACCTTC
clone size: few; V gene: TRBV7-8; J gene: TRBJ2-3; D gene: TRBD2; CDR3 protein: CASSASGLGTDTQYF; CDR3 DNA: TGTGCCAGCAGCGCTAGCGGGCTTGGGACAGATACGCAGTATTTT
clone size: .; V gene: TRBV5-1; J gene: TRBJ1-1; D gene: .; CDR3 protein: CATAPRDSTEAFF; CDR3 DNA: TGCGCCACGGCCCCCAGGGATTCCACTGAAGCTTTCTTT
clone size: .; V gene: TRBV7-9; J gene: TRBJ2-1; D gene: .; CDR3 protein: CASSWGDGIYNEQFF; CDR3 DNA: TGTGCCAGCAGCTGGGGGGACGGCATCTACAATGAGCAGTTCTTC
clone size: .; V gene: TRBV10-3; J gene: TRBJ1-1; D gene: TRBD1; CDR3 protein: CAIRMTGRTEAFF; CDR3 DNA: TGTGCCATCAGGATGACAGGGCGCACTGAAGCTTTCTTT
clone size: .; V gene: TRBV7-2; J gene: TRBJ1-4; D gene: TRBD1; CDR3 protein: CASSFGTGEGKLFF; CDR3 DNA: TGTGCCAGCAGCTTCGGGACAGGGGAGGGAAAACTGTTTTTT